This is a list of T cell receptor beta chains from one sample in a study of yellow fever vaccine responses in identical twins. TCRdb passed the RT-PCR reads through MiXCR, listing each CDR3 protein once. Of some 20,000 distinct CDR3 sequences listed, approximately 71% are singletons. Sequencing used T cells from blood (PBMCs), unsorted or a sorted subset (not recorded which), obtained before or after yellow fever vaccination (not recorded which). These receptors were obtained from a woman in her late teens or twenties who received the yellow fever vaccine. The CDR3 runs from the conserved cysteine through the conserved F or W. The D gene is left open where the match is weak. Not every row has a clone size; where given, it reads once, few, many or a size class.

abundance	d_gene	j_gene	v_gene	CDR3nt	CDR3aa
-	-	TRBJ2-7	TRBV7-6	TGTGCCAGCAGCTTAGATTTGGGGTTCGGCGAGCAGTACTTC	CASSLDLGFGEQYF
few	-	TRBJ1-1	TRBV7-6	TGTGCCAGCAGCTTAGGACAGTCGAACACTGTAGCTTTCTTT	CASSLGQSNTVAFF
-	-	TRBJ2-5	TRBV6-1	TGTGCCAGCAGTACTGGACGGGACATCCAAGAGACCCAGTACTTC	CASSTGRDIQETQYF
-	-	TRBJ1-1	TRBV29-1	TGCAGCGTTAGGCGGTCCGGGAACACTGAAGCTTTCTTT	CSVRRSGNTEAFF
-	-	TRBJ2-1	TRBV10-3	TGTGCCATCAGTGAGGTTCGGGGCACTACGATTGCTGAGCAGTTCTTC	CAISEVRGTTIAEQFF
-	TRBD1	TRBJ2-2	TRBV6-1	TGTGCCAGCAGACCTTGGCAGGGGGCCGGGGAGCTGTTTTTT	CASRPWQGAGELFF
-	-	TRBJ2-1	TRBV11-3	TGTGCCAGCAGCCCGGACACTCACGTGGGTGAGCAGTTCTTC	CASSPDTHVGEQFF
few	-	TRBJ2-5	TRBV20-1	TGCAGTGCTAGGCAAGAGACCCAGTACTTC	CSARQETQYF
few	-	TRBJ1-1	TRBV20-1	TGCAGTGCTACCAGAGGGGCTCCTGAAGCTTTCTTT	CSATRGAPEAFF
-	-	TRBJ2-1	TRBV15	TGTGCCACCAGCAGAGATTTTGACGGAGGGCCCCAGTTCTTC	CATSRDFDGGPQFF
-	TRBD2	TRBJ2-1	TRBV7-9	TGTGCCAGCAGCTTAAGGCTAGCGGGAGAAAGTAACTACAATGAGCAGTTCTTC	CASSLRLAGESNYNEQFF
-	-	TRBJ2-1	TRBV11-3	TGTGCCAGCAGCGTAAATACGGGTGTCTACAATGAGCAGTTCTTC	CASSVNTGVYNEQFF
-	-	TRBJ1-2	TRBV7-2	TGTGCCAGCAGCTTAGCGCGGCAGAACTATGGCTGCACCTTC	CASSLARQNYGCTF
few	-	TRBJ2-1	TRBV6-2/TRBV6-3	TGTGCCAGCAGTTACTCGGCCGCGGGAAGGTACAATGAGCAGTTCTTC	CASSYSAAGRYNEQFF
-	-	TRBJ2-1	TRBV11-1	TGTGCCAGCAGCTTAGTTTGGGACATCAACAATGAGCAGTTCTTC	CASSLVWDINNEQFF
-	-	TRBJ1-5	TRBV2	TGTGCCAGCAGTGCGGGGAGACAGGAAGGTCAGCCCCAGCATTTT	CASSAGRQEGQPQHF
-	-	TRBJ1-5	TRBV10-3	TGTGCCATCAGTGAGGGCAATCAGCCCCAGCATTTT	CAISEGNQPQHF
-	-	TRBJ2-3	TRBV11-2	TGTGCCAGCAGGACGGACTACGCTAGCACAGATACGCAGTATTTT	CASRTDYASTDTQYF
-	-	TRBJ2-1	TRBV2	TGTGCCAGCAGTGGGAGACGCAATGAGCAGTTCTTC	CASSGRRNEQFF
few	-	TRBJ1-3	TRBV29-1	TGCAGCGTTGCCGCCGACAGAATCTCTGGAAACACCATATATTTT	CSVAADRISGNTIYF
-	-	TRBJ2-2	TRBV5-1	TGCGCCAGCAGTGCTATGCCGAACACCGGGGAGCTGTTTTTT	CASSAMPNTGELFF
-	-	TRBJ2-7	TRBV5-1	TGCGCCAGCAGCTTGGACTATATCTACGAGCAGTACTTC	CASSLDYIYEQYF
once	-	TRBJ2-1	TRBV10-3	TGTGCCATCAGTGAGTATAATGAGCAGTTCTTC	CAISEYNEQFF
-	-	TRBJ2-2	TRBV18	TGTGCCAGCTCACCCCCGGGGGCGCTAGCCGGGGAGCTGTTTTTT	CASSPPGALAGELFF
few	-	TRBJ2-5	TRBV7-9	TGTGCCAGCAGCCCCACGGGGCGGCTACAAGAGACCCAGTACTTC	CASSPTGRLQETQYF
-	-	TRBJ2-4	TRBV18	TGTGCCAGCTCACCACTTGGGGGGGCAGCCAAAAACATTCAGTACTTC	CASSPLGGAAKNIQYF
few	-	TRBJ1-6	TRBV28	TGTGCCAGCGCGGAGGGACAAACGGATTCACCCCTCCACTTT	CASAEGQTDSPLHF
once	-	TRBJ2-5	TRBV29-1	TGCAGCGCTATTGTCGGGGGCTGGGAGACCCAGTACTTC	CSAIVGGWETQYF
-	-	TRBJ2-5	TRBV11-1	TGTGCCAGCAGCTTAGGAGAAAGAGAGACCCAGTACTTC	CASSLGERETQYF
-	TRBD2	TRBJ2-7	TRBV11-2	TGTGCCAGCAGCTTACTCCGGGGGACTAGCGGTAACGAGCAGTACTTC	CASSLLRGTSGNEQYF
-	TRBD1	TRBJ1-6	TRBV24-1	TGTGCCACCAGTGACGGACAGGGAGATAATTCACCCCTCCACTTT	CATSDGQGDNSPLHF
-	-	TRBJ2-5	TRBV4-1	TGCGCCAGCAGCCAAGATCAGGGCTTTCCCCAGTACTTC	CASSQDQGFPQYF
few	-	TRBJ1-4	TRBV5-5	TGTGCCAGCAGCTCCTACAGGTCGGATGAAAAACTGTTTTTT	CASSSYRSDEKLFF
-	-	TRBJ2-6	TRBV11-1	TGTGCCAGCAGCGCTCGGACAACTGGGGCCAACGTCCTGACTTTC	CASSARTTGANVLTF
-	TRBD1	TRBJ2-3	TRBV5-1	TGCGCCAGCAAATTAACCGGGACAGGGGGTGCAGATACGCAGTATTTT	CASKLTGTGGADTQYF
once	TRBD1	TRBJ1-5	TRBV18	TGTGCCAGCTCACGGACAGGTTCGGATCAGCCCCAGCATTTT	CASSRTGSDQPQHF
-	TRBD1	TRBJ2-5	TRBV13	TGTGCCAGCAGCATTGCGGGACAGGGGGACCAAGAGACCCAGTACTTC	CASSIAGQGDQETQYF
-	-	TRBJ2-5	TRBV3-1	TGTGCCAGCAGCCAAAATGTGGGATCACAAGAGACCCAGTACTTC	CASSQNVGSQETQYF
-	TRBD1	TRBJ1-4	TRBV13	TGTGCCAGCAGCTGGACAGGGCTAGATGAAAAACTGTTTTTT	CASSWTGLDEKLFF
-	-	TRBJ2-5	TRBV7-9	TGTGCCAGCAGCTTAGGCGGGCCCATTCGGGAGACCCAGTACTTC	CASSLGGPIRETQYF
-	-	TRBJ1-2	TRBV29-1	TGCAGCGTTGTGTCGGACTATGGCTACACCTTC	CSVVSDYGYTF